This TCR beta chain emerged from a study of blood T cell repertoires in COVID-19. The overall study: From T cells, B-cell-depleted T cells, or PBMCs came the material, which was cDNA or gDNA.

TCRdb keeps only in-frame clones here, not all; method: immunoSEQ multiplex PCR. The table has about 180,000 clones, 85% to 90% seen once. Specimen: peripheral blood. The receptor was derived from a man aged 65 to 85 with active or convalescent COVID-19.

The CDR3 is CASSQVASGRRGEQFF. CDR3 sequence (DNA): TGTGCCAGCAGCCAGGTCGCAAGCGGGAGGCGAGGAGAGCAGTTCTTC. The chain combines TRBV3-1 (or the pseudogene TRBV3-2) with TRBJ2-1; TRBD2 aligns across 9 bases. The CDR3 runs 16 residues. Germline assignment: CDR1 LGHDT and CDR2 YNNKEL (reference sequence). V trimming: 3 bases; J trimming: 10 bases; junction bases outside the gene matches: 13.